What follows describes a single TCR beta chain. Its antigen is as yet unknown. The data derive from a study of vaccination and CD4 T cells after COVID-19. Cultured CD4+ T cell DNA was sequenced using the Oncomine TCR Beta short-read assay. TCRdb passed the PCR reads through MiXCR, listing each CDR3 protein once. The repertoire holds some 21,000 distinct CDR3 sequences, with around two fifths as singletons. The CDR3 length is 16 residues. Unmatched junction bases numbered 15, after V lost 10 bases and J lost 3 bases. In germline, CDR1 is ENHRY, CDR2 SYGVKD. The study, taken as a whole, reports: SARS-CoV-2-reactive clonotypes rose nonsignificantly, with the median going from about 20 to 38.

Treatment indicated: approximately 11-day PBMC culture with coronavirus spike peptide pools or control peptides (ViraFEST assay). This chain joins TRBV10-3 and TRBJ2-1, with 7 bases identical to TRBD2. Sample: cultured CD4+ T cells from blood. The clonotype was recovered from a human donor with COVID-19. The CDR3 DNA follows: TGTGCCAGCAGCCGCGGGGGATCGGAGGGCTACAATGAGCAGTTCTTC. Protein: CASSRGGSEGYNEQFF.